This record looks at one TCR beta chain sequence and its context. It has no known antigen specificity. Base qualities are not at hand, and no much larger clone is one base apart. Via the germline V gene (reference sequence), CDR1 is DFQATT and CDR2 SNEGSKA. At the junction V is shortened by 0 bases and J by 3 bases, with 17 bases in between. From the cysteine through the phenylalanine, the CDR3 covers 17 amino acids. Of the read, only the CDR3 DNA is kept; its 51 bases are in frame from base 1. This specimen comes from a study of CD8 T cells in ankylosing spondylitis (dated by TCRdb to the late 2010s). General notes on the study: T cell receptor beta repertoires were profiled in healthy donors and ankylosing spondylitis patients so that disease-linked TCR variants could be found. The full study cohort comprised some 27 ankylosing spondylitis patients and 110 or so healthy donors. Peripheral blood samples were taken, and synovial fluid was additionally collected from ankylosing spondylitis patients. Paper-wide results and their limitations: The disease-linked clones showed a CD8+ phenotype and occurred at relatively low frequencies in peripheral blood. Some TCR beta motif variants had previously been reported in synovial fluid and blood of reactive arthritis patients, which suggested common disease-initiation mechanisms. A TCR beta motif of about 8 highly homologous amino acid variants appeared characteristic of blood from ankylosing spondylitis patients. Significant enrichment of the disease-linked clones was reported in matched synovial fluid samples from ankylosing spondylitis patients.

Reads for this sample came from an Illumina HiSeq 2500. TCR beta libraries were prepared by quantitative 5'-RACE with molecular barcodes. For the original study's pipeline: A new computational method, built on a probabilistic model of VDJ rearrangement, was used to identify disease-linked TCR variants. TCRdb handled the public reads itself, with Q25 trimming in fastp and clone calling in MiXCR, and kept productive beta chains. Records with the same CDR3 protein are collapsed into one entry carrying the most frequent genes and DNA. TCRdb's processing, not the study's, gives the V and J calls here. Recorded for this sample are some 270,000 distinct CDR3 sequences; 15% to 20% of them occurred a single time. The ten biggest clones cover around a third of the sample.

This clonotype was obtained from a male donor with ankylosing spondylitis or in good health (not recorded which). The sequencing sample was made of blood, either unsorted or a sorted T cell fraction (not recorded which). The chain couples TRBV20-1 to TRBJ2-2; TRBD1 could be the D gene, as 6 bases match. CDR3 reads: CSARDLQGRGDTGELFF. In nucleotide form, the sequence is TGCAGTGCTAGAGATCTCCAGGGCAGGGGTGACACCGGGGAGCTGTTTTTT.